The 28 T cell receptor beta chains below were found in one sample sequenced in a study of CD8+CD57+ T cells in acquired aplastic anemia (dated by TCRdb to the late 2010s). Patients chosen for sequencing had shown expansion of CD8+CD57+ cells by flow cytometry. The reads were generated on an Illumina HiSeq 2000. Genomic DNA was used as template for profiling of TCR beta VDJ combinations and CDR3 sequences. The public reads were reprocessed in TCRdb via fastp at Q25 and MiXCR, keeping in-frame beta chains. Identical CDR3 proteins give one entry, which carries the most common genes and DNA. The sample table records about 260,000 distinct CDR3 sequences; approximately 79% of these occur just once. Of the sample, 40% to 55% is held by the ten largest clones. The sample taken for sequencing was sorted CD4+, CD8+, or CD8+CD57+ T cells (not recorded which) from PBMCs. The receptors derive from a human donor with aplastic anemia.

A remark on this clonotype: One end of the junction varies from germline; a read error may be responsible. The chain is built from TRBV7-9 and TRBJ1-2; D remains ambiguous. The CDR3 consists of 13 residues. Germline values: CDR1 SEHNR, CDR2 FQNEAQ (reference sequence). The CDR3 is CASSQRVEGGSAF. The DNA for the CDR3 is TGTGCCAGCAGCCAACGCGTTGAAGGTGGTTCGGCCTTC.

This chain uses TRBV2 with TRBJ2-7; D is undetermined. The CDR3 length is 14 residues. Trimming cost V 2 bases and J 0 bases, with 8 bases left between them. Per the germline V gene, CDR1 is SNHLY and CDR2 is FYNNEI. The CDR3 loop is CASSEFRDSYEQYF. In DNA, the CDR3 is TGTGCCAGCAGTGAATTTAGGGACTCCTACGAGCAGTACTTC. Together with reference TRBV2 and TRBJ2-7, the CDR3 gives the full variable domain: EPEVTQTPSHQVTQMGQEVILRCVPISNHLYFYWYRQILGQKVEFLVSFYNNEISEKSEIFDDQFSVERPDGSNFTLKIRSTKLEDSAMYFCASSEFRDSYEQYFGPGTRLTVT.

This clonotype is a singleton in its sample. J is TRBJ2-1 and V is TRBV9, with TRBD1 as a possible D gene (5 bases). Germline values: CDR1 SGDLS, CDR2 YYNGEE. V was shortened by 4 bases and J by 10 bases, with 21 bases between the two germline ends. This CDR3 contains 15 residues. DNA for the CDR3: TGTGCCAGCAGCCCCTGGAGCGCTGGGGCCAACGAGCAGTTCTTC. It specifies CASSPWSAGANEQFF. The variable domain in full, with the rest retrieved from reference TRBV9 and TRBJ2-1, is DSGVTQTPKHLITATGQRVTLRCSPRSGDLSVYWYQQSLDQGLQFLIQYYNGEERAKGNILERFSAQQFPDLHSELNLSSLELGDSALYFCASSPWSAGANEQFFGPGTRLTVL.

A remark on this clonotype: The junction does not match germline at one end; this may be a read error. The chain joins TRBV7-2 to TRBJ2-2; D not resolved. This CDR3 spans 12 amino acids. Germline lookup yields CDR1 SGHTA and CDR2 FQGNSA. CDR3 sequence: CASSYVPGELFF. CDR3 DNA: TGTGCCAGCAGCTACGTACCCGGAGAGCTGTTTTTT.

The rearrangement joins TRBV7-8 to TRBJ1-6; no clear D. Germline V gene data show CDR1 as SGHVS and CDR2 as FQNEAQ. Trimming cost V 5 bases and J 0 bases, with 20 bases left between them. This CDR3 contains 19 residues. As DNA, the CDR3 is TGTGCCAGCAGCACGGATTACAGAGACCCAAGCTCCTATAATTCACCCCTCCACTTT. This sequence encodes CASSTDYRDPSSYNSPLHF. Using reference TRBV7-8 and TRBJ1-6 for the parts outside the CDR3, the full variable domain is GAGVSQSPRYKVAKRGQDVALRCDPISGHVSLFWYQQALGQGPEFLTYFQNEAQLDKSGLPSDRFFAERPEGSVSTLKIQRTQQEDSAVYLCASSTDYRDPSSYNSPLHFGNGTRLTVT.

This chain connects TRBV9 to TRBJ2-1; 9 bases are shared with TRBD2. This CDR3 has 16 residues. Germline lookup yields CDR1 SGDLS and CDR2 YYNGEE. Trimming removed 4 bases from V and 8 bases from J; junction bases left unmatched: 13. The CDR3 nucleotides are TGTGCCAGCAGCTTACAAAGCTGCGGGGGGGGCGATGAGCAGTTCTTC. Encoded protein: CASSLQSCGGGDEQFF.

The chain links TRBV2 to TRBJ1-5; D remains ambiguous. Trimming pared 3 bases from V and 16 bases from J, leaving 22 bases between. The CDR3 is 14 amino acids. CDR1 and CDR2 (germline): SNHLY, FYNNEI. DNA of the CDR3: TGTGCCAGCAGTGAGTCGTATAGCAATCAGCACTATCATTTT. This sequence encodes CASSESYSNQHYHF.

The chain links TRBV7-9 to TRBJ1-6, with no clear D. With 0 bases removed from V and 12 bases from J, the gap between germline ends came to 12 bases. Germline V gene sequence: CDR1 SEHNR, CDR2 FQNEAQ (reference sequence). CDR3 length: 14 amino acids. The CDR3 here is CASSLARGPEPLHF. The CDR3 DNA sequence: TGTGCCAGCAGCTTAGCGAGAGGTCCCGAACCCCTCCACTTT.

The chain has TRBV9 and TRBJ1-5, with TRBD1 as a possible D gene (5 bases). Germline V gives CDR1 SGDLS, CDR2 YYNGEE. This CDR3 is 15 amino acids long. V lost 2 bases to trimming and J lost 13 bases, with 22 bases between them. The CDR3 DNA reads as TGTGCCAGCAGCGTCGACAGCGCCTCCAATAATCCACAGCATTTT. It encodes CASSVDSASNNPQHF.

The chain combines TRBV9 with TRBJ1-6, with D perhaps TRBD1 (6 bases). The V and J ends lost 7 bases and 17 bases respectively, with 25 bases between them. Per the germline V gene, CDR1 is SGDLS and CDR2 is YYNGEE. The CDR3 sequence is 14 residues long. Here the CDR3 reads CASGSDGDNQHFHF. The CDR3 nucleotides read TGTGCCAGCGGTTCAGACGGGGACAATCAGCACTTCCACTTT. Looking up the rest from reference TRBV9 and TRBJ1-6 gives the full variable domain: DSGVTQTPKHLITATGQRVTLRCSPRSGDLSVYWYQQSLDQGLQFLIQYYNGEERAKGNILERFSAQQFPDLHSELNLSSLELGDSALYFCASGSDGDNQHFHFGNGTRLTVT.

This clonotype was observed once. J is TRBJ2-1 and V is TRBV7-2; a weak D match, TRBD1 (6 bases). The germline V gene encodes CDR1 SGHTA and CDR2 FQGNSA. CDR3 length: 16 amino acids. V shed 2 bases and J shed 13 bases, with 24 bases lying between them. The CDR3 region is CASSLNLGAGGYTQFF. CDR3 DNA: TGTGCCAGCAGCTTAAACCTGGGGGCTGGGGGCTACACCCAGTTCTTC. Together with reference TRBV7-2 and TRBJ2-1, the CDR3 gives the full variable domain: GAGVSQSPSNKVTEKGKDVELRCDPISGHTALYWYRQSLGQGLEFLIYFQGNSAPDKSGLPSDRFSAERTGGSVSTLTIQRTQQEDSAVYLCASSLNLGAGGYTQFFGPGTRLTVL.

This clonotype was seen just once. The chain couples TRBV7-8 to TRBJ1-6, with TRBD1 matching over 7 bases. Trimming cost V 5 bases and J 14 bases; bases outside gene matches: 18. The CDR3 sequence is 16 residues long. Germline V gives CDR1 SGHVS, CDR2 FQNEAQ. The CDR3 here is CASSAHPDGTAPSLHF. The CDR3 nucleotides read TGTGCCAGCAGCGCTCATCCAGACGGGACAGCCCCATCCCTCCACTTT.

This clonotype has just one count. The chain carries TRBV7-9 and TRBJ2-5; D possibly uses TRBD1 or TRBD2 (7 bases each). Germline loops: CDR1 SEHNR, CDR2 FQNEAQ (reference sequence). CDR3 length: 14 residues. V was trimmed by 11 bases and J by 0 bases, leaving 16 bases between them. The CDR3 loop is CAYRGGSYQETQYF. The CDR3 DNA reads TGTGCCTACAGGGGAGGGAGCTACCAAGAGACCCAGTACTTC.

In the case of this clonotype: One end of the junction does not line up with germline, which may come from a read error. This chain links TRBV7-2 with TRBJ2-3; tentatively, D is TRBD1 or TRBD2 (6 bases each). The CDR3 covers 14 residues. The V gene's germline CDR1 is SGHTA and CDR2 FQGNSA. Written as DNA, the CDR3 is TGTGCCAGCAGCGTAGGGGGAGGTCCCGAAGCGTTCTTTTTT. This codes for CASSVGGGPEAFFF.

This chain uses TRBV20-1 with TRBJ1-2; perhaps TRBD1 as D (5 bases). The CDR3 is made up of 13 amino acids. V lost 5 bases and J 3 bases, leaving 13 bases between the germline ends. The germline CDR1 and CDR2 sequences are DFQATT and SNEGSKA (reference sequence). The CDR3 DNA follows: TGCAGTGCTCCTGGGGTGGGGGACTATGGCTACACCTTC. It encodes CSAPGVGDYGYTF.

The chain couples TRBV7-2 to TRBJ2-7; the D gene is possibly TRBD2 (5 bases). Germline V lookup: CDR1 SGHTA, CDR2 FQGNSA. With 3 bases removed from V and 6 bases from J, the gap between germline ends came to 27 bases. This CDR3 spans 18 amino acids. The CDR3 is CASSLTGGADYGYTEQYV. The CDR3 DNA reads as TGTGCCAGCAGCTTGACTGGAGGCGCCGACTATGGCTACACCGAGCAGTACGTC.

As concerns this clonotype: A read error may account for a junction end that differs from germline. The chain links TRBV9 to TRBJ2-2; the match to TRBD1 covers 8 bases. The CDR3 spans 13 residues. The germline V gene encodes CDR1 SGDLS and CDR2 YYNGEE. CDR3 region: CATVAGGTEELFF. The DNA of the CDR3 is TGTGCCACCGTGGCAGGGGGCACCGAGGAGCTGTTTTTT.

The V gene is TRBV6-1, the J gene TRBJ2-3; TRBD1 is a possible D gene (5 bases). There are 12 residues in the CDR3. CDR1 and CDR2 from the germline V gene are MNHNS and SASEGT. Trimming removed 2 bases at V and 7 bases at J, with 7 bases between. This chain's CDR3 is CASSEQGNTQYF. CDR3 nucleotide sequence: TGTGCCAGCAGTGAACAGGGAAATACGCAGTATTTT.

The rearrangement uses TRBV7-2 and TRBJ2-2; 8 positions match TRBD1. The germline V gene has CDR1 SGHTA and CDR2 FQGNSA. The J segment lost 1 base and the V segment lost 4 bases, leaving 2 bases of the junction unmatched. The CDR3 totals 15 residues. The CDR3 sequence: CASSYGQGNTGELFF. In nucleotides, the CDR3 is TGTGCCAGCAGCTACGGACAGGGGAACACCGGGGAGCTGTTTTTT.

The genes are TRBV7-8 and TRBJ2-7; D is possibly TRBD2 (6 bases). Germline assignment: CDR1 SGHVS and CDR2 FQNEAQ. The CDR3 length is 13 residues. Trimming stripped 0 bases from V and 12 bases from J, with 15 bases between. In nucleotides, the CDR3 is TGTGCCAGCAGCTTAGCGGGGGGTTCCGATACGTACTTC. This gives the protein CASSLAGGSDTYF.

Comment on this clonotype: The CDR3 does not close with the conserved phenylalanine or tryptophan, likely indicating a read error. The DNA is omitted, as the CDR3 cannot be located on it reliably, and the CDR3 follows TCRdb's listing. The V gene is TRBV7-8, the J gene TRBJ2-5; TRBD1 is taken as the D call from the table, unchecked against the DNA. From its first to its last residue, the CDR3 has 12 amino acids. From germline, CDR1 is SGHVS and CDR2 FQNEAQ. The CDR3 here is CAGSLAGGPDYL.

In regard to this clonotype: At one boundary the junction diverges from the germline segment, which might be a read error. This sequence joins TRBV9 and TRBJ2-7, with 11 bases lining up with TRBD2. CDR1 and CDR2 from the germline V gene are SGDLS and YYNGEE. The CDR3 is 14 amino acids. CDR3 bases: TGTGCCAGCAGCGGCGGGACTAGCGGAAAAGATACGCACTTC. This sequence encodes CASSGGTSGKDTHF.

The V and J genes are TRBV7-2 and TRBJ2-7; D may be TRBD2 (6 bases). V dropped 5 bases and J dropped 4 bases, with 18 bases sitting between them. This CDR3 comprises 15 residues. CDR1 is SGHTA, CDR2 FQGNSA, per germline. Written as DNA, the CDR3 is TGTGCCAGCAGCCCAGGGAGCCTAGCGACTTACGAGCAGTACTTC. This translates into CASSPGSLATYEQYF.

This clonotype was picked up one time. The conserved closing phenylalanine or tryptophan is absent in this CDR3, likely reflecting a read error. No DNA is shown, since the ends of the CDR3 on it are uncertain; the CDR3 is the one TCRdb lists. The V and J genes are TRBV7-2 and TRBJ2-1; the DNA was not compared with TRBD1, the D call given in the table. The CDR3 is made up of 13 amino acids, end residues included. Germline values: CDR1 SGHTA, CDR2 FQGNSA. The CDR3 sequence: CASSLAGVPDQQY.

This clonotype was seen only a few times. The V and J genes are TRBV24-1 and TRBJ1-2; D ambiguous. Trimming took off 3 bases at V and 8 bases at J, with 24 bases between the two ends. Germline CDR1 is KGHDR and CDR2 is SFDVKD. The CDR3 loop spans 17 amino acids. The CDR3 here is CATSDPTSDGRSGGYTF. The CDR3 nucleotides are TGTGCCACCAGTGATCCAACGTCGGACGGACGTTCGGGAGGCTACACCTTC.

For the CDR3, the DNA is TGTGCCAGCAGCTTAGACCCGGCAGCGAACTACAATGAGCAGTTCTTC. This gives the protein CASSLDPAANYNEQFF. The chain couples TRBV11-3 to TRBJ2-1; no firm D call. V dropped 0 bases and J dropped 3 bases, with 12 bases sitting between them. The CDR3 has 16 amino acids. The V gene's germline CDR1 is SGHNT and CDR2 YENEEA.

This clonotype was observed at least ten times. V and J are TRBV5-6 and TRBJ2-3; D perhaps matches TRBD1 (5 bases). Germline V gives CDR1 SGHDT, CDR2 YYEEEE. The CDR3 loop spans 13 amino acids. Trimming removed 2 bases at V and 1 base at J, with 5 bases between. The CDR3 nucleotides are TGTGCCAGCAGCTTAGGGGGCACAGATACGCAGTATTTT. Amino acids: CASSLGGTDTQYF.

As regards this clonotype: The conserved final phenylalanine or tryptophan is absent from the CDR3, which likely points to a read error. Because the CDR3's place on the DNA is in doubt, the DNA is left out and the CDR3 is given as listed by TCRdb. This sequence joins TRBV13 and TRBJ2-2; TRBD2 was called by the table and not checked on the DNA. The CDR3 numbers 20 amino acids, ends counted. Germline V lookup: CDR1 PRHDT, CDR2 FYEKMQ (reference sequence). This chain's CDR3 is CASSGHLGDERELNTGELRI.